This TCR beta chain was captured by sequencing in a study of cytomegalovirus exposure and HLA in healthy donors. Across the study: A data release that came early held approximately 92 million unique TCRs from HLA-typed donors.

In the PCR, 60 Vbeta and 13 Jbeta primers were used. The method was immunoSEQ multiplex PCR; TCRdb's version includes in-frame clones alone and lacks a portion of them. There are some 110,000 clones in the sample; 55% to 65% occur only once, and 8.5% to 9.5% lies in the top ten. This CDR3 has 13 residues. V gave up 7 bases and J gave up 6 bases, with 16 bases separating them. The germline V gene has CDR1 MGHRA and CDR2 YSYEKL. Sample: PBMCs. The rearrangement joins TRBV4-1 to TRBJ2-7; TRBD2 is a possible D gene (5 bases). This TCR was recovered from a woman in her thirties or forties in good health and CMV-seropositive. CDR3 sequence reads: CASTNPGWGEQYF. CDR3 bases: TGCGCCAGCACCAACCCGGGGTGGGGCGAGCAGTACTTC.